Reported below is one TCR beta chain. The clone's antigen remains unknown. The read is 3 residues too short to cover the CDR3 end, so that end is filled in from the germline J gene. Counted from cysteine to phenylalanine, this CDR3 has 15 amino acids. The CDR3 was read in part: 36 bases, with the frame set at base 1. Taken from the germline V gene (reference sequence), the CDR1 and CDR2 loops are LNHNV and YYDKDF. These data are taken from a study of Tregs in tolerant kidney transplant recipients (dated by TCRdb to the late 2010s). Some background on the complete study: TCRbeta sequencing was used in the study to identify donor-specific regulatory T cells before combined kidney and bone marrow transplantation, and the identified cells were then tracked after transplant.

Study-wide conclusions, independent of this receptor: Because only a small number of patients were included, the study had limitations, and the results will need to be validated in larger populations as well as under other immunosuppression protocols. For some patients the PCR primers changed over time, which made it impossible to compare the samples from those patients at the nucleotide level. In tolerant patients, donor-specific Tregs expanded more than Tregs overall, which suggests antigen-driven rather than nonspecific expansion. Biological reproducibility was not examined directly, but technical replication error appeared to be minimal. Expanding Tregs with activated donor B cells appeared to identify the most biologically relevant and donor-specific TCRbeta repertoire.

Transplants used related donors with nonmyeloablative bone marrow transplantation; mixed chimerism was transient in the human trials. Unstimulated Tregs (CD4+CD25+CD127-), CD4+ non-Tregs (CD4+CD25-), CD4 and CD8 cells were FACS-sorted from thawed PBMCs. Patients were a few combined kidney and bone marrow transplant recipients from the ITN036ST trial, and only these trial subjects had samples available. Healthy control blood was separated into PBMCs by Ficoll density gradient and cryopreserved, and patient PBMCs were collected both before and after transplant. Genomic DNA was extracted from sorted cells with the QIAGEN DNeasy Blood and Tissue Kit for TCRbeta CDR3 sequencing. High-throughput TCRbeta CDR3 sequencing was carried out commercially through immunoSEQ, with PCR amplification with bias correction and internal controls included. In the source study's methods: A unique productive TCRbeta sequence was defined by the CDR3 nucleotide sequence when primers matched, and otherwise by the CDR3 amino acid sequence together with the Vbeta and Jbeta genes. To correct for sorting error, sequences found in more than one sorted population at a frequency ratio of 2:1 or less were discarded, and the remaining shared sequences were assigned to the population with the higher frequency. A sequence counted as donor-reactive if, in CFSE-low cells, the sequence had a frequency of at least 0.01% and was expanded at least 5-fold compared with unstimulated cells. Repertoire divergence was quantified by Jensen-Shannon divergence using the top 100 TCRbeta sequences ranked by frequency. For samples with multiple sequencing runs, sorting error was corrected in each run separately before the runs were combined. TCRdb limited this immuneACCESS table to in-frame rearrangements with V and J called. A share of clones is missing; checked studies link under half to unresolved V genes, and the rest is unexplained. V, J and clone size are those of that table, while D and trimming were read from the DNA. The sample table gives about 31,000 clones. The ten largest account for 1.8% of the sample.

The sample here was CD4+ T cells from blood (PBMCs), taken 24 months after the transplant. This sequence originates from a human patient who received a combined kidney and bone marrow transplant. After a transplant, some of the T cells may come from the graft donor. The receptor chain draws on TRBV15 and TRBJ1-2, with TRBD1 matching 9 junction bases. The CDR3 region reads CATSRDYYGTGNYTF. Partial CDR3 DNA: TGTGCCACCAGCAGAGATTATTATGGGACAGGGAAC.